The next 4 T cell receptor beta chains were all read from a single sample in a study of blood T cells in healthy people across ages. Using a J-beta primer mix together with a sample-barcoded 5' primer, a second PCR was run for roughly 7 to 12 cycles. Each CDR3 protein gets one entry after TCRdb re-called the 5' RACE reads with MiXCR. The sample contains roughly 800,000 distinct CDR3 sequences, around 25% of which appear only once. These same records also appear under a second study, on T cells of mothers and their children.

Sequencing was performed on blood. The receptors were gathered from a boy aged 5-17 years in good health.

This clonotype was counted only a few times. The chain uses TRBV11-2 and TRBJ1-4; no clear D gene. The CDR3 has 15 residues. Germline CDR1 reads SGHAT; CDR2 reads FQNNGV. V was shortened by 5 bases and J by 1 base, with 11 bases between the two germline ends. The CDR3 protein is CASSPRAGTNEKLFF. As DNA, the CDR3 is TGTGCCAGCAGCCCGAGGGCCGGAACTAATGAAAAACTGTTTTTT.

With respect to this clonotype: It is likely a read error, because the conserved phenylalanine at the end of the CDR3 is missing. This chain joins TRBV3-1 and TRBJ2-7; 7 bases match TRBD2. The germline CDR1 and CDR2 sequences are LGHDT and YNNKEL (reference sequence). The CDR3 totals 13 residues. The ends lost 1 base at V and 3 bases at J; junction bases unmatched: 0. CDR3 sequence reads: CASSQGGGYEQYL. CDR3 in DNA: TGTGCCAGCAGCCAAGGCGGGGGCTACGAGCAGTACCTC.

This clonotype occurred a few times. As DNA, the CDR3 is TGTGCCAGCAGTGAAACGGGACTAGCGGGGGTATCCTACGAGCAGTACTTC. It codes for CASSETGLAGVSYEQYF. The chain uses TRBV6-1 and TRBJ2-7; TRBD2 agrees at 14 bases. The ends lost 2 bases at V and 1 base at J; junction bases unmatched: 4. The germline V gene encodes CDR1 MNHNS and CDR2 SASEGT. This CDR3 spans 17 amino acids.

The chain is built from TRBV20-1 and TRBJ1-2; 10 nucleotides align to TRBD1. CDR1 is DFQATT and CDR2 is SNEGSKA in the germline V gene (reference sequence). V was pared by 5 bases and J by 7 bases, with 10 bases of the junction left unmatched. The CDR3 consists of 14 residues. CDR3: CSASLTGGSGGYTF. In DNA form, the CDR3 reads TGCAGTGCTTCCTTGACAGGGGGCTCTGGTGGCTACACCTTC.